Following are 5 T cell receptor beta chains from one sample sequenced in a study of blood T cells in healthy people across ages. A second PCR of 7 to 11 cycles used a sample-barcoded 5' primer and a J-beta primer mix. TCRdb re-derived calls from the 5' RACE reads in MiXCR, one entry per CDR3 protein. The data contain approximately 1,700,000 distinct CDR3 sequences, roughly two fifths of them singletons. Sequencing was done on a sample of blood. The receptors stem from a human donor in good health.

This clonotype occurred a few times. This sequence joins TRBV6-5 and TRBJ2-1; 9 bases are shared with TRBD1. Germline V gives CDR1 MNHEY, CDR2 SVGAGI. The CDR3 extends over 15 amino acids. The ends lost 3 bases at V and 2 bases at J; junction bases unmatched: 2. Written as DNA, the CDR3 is TGTGCCAGCAGTTATGGACAGGGGCCCTACAATGAGCAGTTCTTC. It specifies CASSYGQGPYNEQFF.

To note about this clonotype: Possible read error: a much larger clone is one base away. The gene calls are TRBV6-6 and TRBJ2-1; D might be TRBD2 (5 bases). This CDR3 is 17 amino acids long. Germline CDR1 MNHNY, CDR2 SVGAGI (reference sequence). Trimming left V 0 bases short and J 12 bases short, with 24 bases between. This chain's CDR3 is CASSYSILGSHWDGQFF. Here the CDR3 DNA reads TGTGCCAGCAGTTACTCGATCTTAGGGAGCCACTGGGATGGGCAGTTCTTC.

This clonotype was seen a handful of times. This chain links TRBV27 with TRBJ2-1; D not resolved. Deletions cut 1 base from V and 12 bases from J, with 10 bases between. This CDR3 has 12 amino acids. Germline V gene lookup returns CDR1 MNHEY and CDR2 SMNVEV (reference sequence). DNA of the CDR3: TGTGCCAGCAGTTTATTAGGCGAAGGGCAGTTCTTC. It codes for CASSLLGEGQFF.

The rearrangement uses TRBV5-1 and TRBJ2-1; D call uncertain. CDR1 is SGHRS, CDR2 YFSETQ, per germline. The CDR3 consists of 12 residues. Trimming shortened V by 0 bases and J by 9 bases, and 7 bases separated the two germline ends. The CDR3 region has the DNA TGCGCCAGCAGCTTGGGTAATTTTGAGCAGTTCTTC. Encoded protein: CASSLGNFEQFF. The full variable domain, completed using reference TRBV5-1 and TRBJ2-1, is KAGVTQTPRYLIKTRGQQVTLSCSPISGHRSVSWYQQTPGQGLQFLFEYFSETQRNKGNFPGRFSGRQFSNSRSEMNVSTLELGDSALYLCASSLGNFEQFFGPGTRLTVL.

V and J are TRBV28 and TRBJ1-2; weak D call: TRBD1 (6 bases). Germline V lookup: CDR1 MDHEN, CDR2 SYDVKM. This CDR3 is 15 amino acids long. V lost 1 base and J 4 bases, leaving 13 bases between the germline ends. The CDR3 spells CASSLFVQGSYGYTF. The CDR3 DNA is TGTGCCAGCAGTTTATTCGTACAGGGAAGCTATGGCTACACCTTC.